The 23 T cell receptor beta chains below come from one sample, sequenced in a study of shared clonotypes between healthy human individuals. TCRdb's table, derived via immunoSEQ multiplex PCR, lists solely in-frame clones and lacks some. The table includes 1,500,000 or so clones, 95% to 97% detected once. The sample consisted of naive CD4+ T cells sorted from blood. Subset noted: CD45RA+ positively selected. These receptors all stem from a man aged 25-45 years in good health.

This chain links TRBV7-9 with TRBJ2-7; weak D call: TRBD1 (5 bases). Germline V gives CDR1 SEHNR, CDR2 FQNEAQ (reference sequence). CDR3 length equals 17 residues. V dropped 6 bases and J dropped 6 bases, with 27 bases sitting between them. The DNA for the CDR3 is TGTGCCAGCAGTGCCATAGAAGGGGATGTTCAGGCTGGCGAGCAGTACTTC. Its protein product is CASSAIEGDVQAGEQYF.

The V gene is TRBV2, the J gene TRBJ2-1, with 8 bases fitting TRBD2. Germline V gene lookup returns CDR1 SNHLY and CDR2 FYNNEI. The V gene end was trimmed by 6 bases and the J gene end by 2 bases; junction bases not matched to a gene: 6. The CDR3 consists of 15 residues. As DNA, the CDR3 is TGTGCCAGCAGGCAGACTAGCGTCACCTACAATGAGCAGTTCTTC. Its translation is CASRQTSVTYNEQFF. Drawing the rest from reference TRBV2 and TRBJ2-1, the complete variable domain is EPEVTQTPSHQVTQMGQEVILRCVPISNHLYFYWYRQILGQKVEFLVSFYNNEISEKSEIFDDQFSVERPDGSNFTLKIRSTKLEDSAMYFCASRQTSVTYNEQFFGPGTRLTVL.

The genes are TRBV11-2 and TRBJ2-1, with 9 bases that match TRBD2. V was pared by 1 base and J by 8 bases, with 6 bases of the junction left unmatched. CDR1 SGHAT and CDR2 FQNNGV come from the germline V gene. The CDR3 loop spans 15 amino acids. The CDR3 region has the DNA TGTGCCAGCAGCTTAGTAGCGGGAGAAGCCCATGAGCAGTTCTTC. Encoded protein: CASSLVAGEAHEQFF.

This sequence joins TRBV5-8 and TRBJ2-7; 8 bases agree with TRBD2. This CDR3 has 15 amino acids. With 0 bases clipped from V and 6 bases from J, the junction kept 8 bases outside the gene matches. The germline V gene encodes CDR1 SGHTS and CDR2 YDEGEE. The CDR3 DNA reads as TGTGCCAGCAGCTTGGTCCCGGGGACTAGAGGCGAGCAGTACTTC. It specifies CASSLVPGTRGEQYF. The whole variable domain, remainder taken from reference TRBV5-8 and TRBJ2-7, is EAGVTQSPTHLIKTRGQQATLRCSPISGHTSVYWYQQALGLGLQFLLWYDEGEERNRGNFPPRFSGRQFPNYSSELNVNALELEDSALYLCASSLVPGTRGEQYFGPGTRLTVT.

Here the CDR3 DNA reads TGTGCCATCAGCCCCCACGGACTAGCGAGGAGTTTCGACGAGCAGTACTTC. Its protein is CAISPHGLARSFDEQYF. This chain links TRBV10-3 with TRBJ2-7, with 9 bases identical to TRBD2. The V gene's germline CDR1 is ENHRY and CDR2 SYGVKD. The trim removed 6 bases at V and 5 bases at J, leaving 17 bases unmatched. This CDR3 contains 17 residues.

The chain employs TRBV15 and TRBJ2-7; 11 bases agree with TRBD2. The ends lost 2 bases at V and 5 bases at J; junction bases unmatched: 5. Germline CDR1 reads LNHNV; CDR2 reads YYDKDF (reference sequence). This CDR3 is built from 15 residues. DNA for the CDR3: TGTGCCACCAGCAGACCACTAGCGGGAGAACACGAGCAGTACTTC. This gives the protein CATSRPLAGEHEQYF.

The chain is built from TRBV7-8 and TRBJ2-6; D not certain. Germline V lookup: CDR1 SGHVS, CDR2 FQNEAQ. Trimming took 5 bases from V and 6 from J, leaving 11 bases between them. The CDR3 totals 14 residues. The CDR3 coding sequence is TGTGCCAGCAGCGACCAGGAGAAGGCCAACGTCCTGACTTTC. Amino acid sequence: CASSDQEKANVLTF. Full variable domain (missing parts from reference TRBV7-8 and TRBJ2-6): GAGVSQSPRYKVAKRGQDVALRCDPISGHVSLFWYQQALGQGPEFLTYFQNEAQLDKSGLPSDRFFAERPEGSVSTLKIQRTQQEDSAVYLCASSDQEKANVLTFGAGSRLTVL.

V is TRBV7-8 and J is TRBJ2-2, with 9 bases that match TRBD2. The CDR3 covers 18 residues. Germline CDR1 reads SGHVS; CDR2 reads FQNEAQ. The V segment lost 0 bases and the J segment 7 bases; nucleotides outside the gene matches: 12. CDR3 in DNA: TGTGCCAGCAGCTTAGCGCTCCGCGGGAGGGCCTACGTCGGGGAGCTGTTTTTT. It yields the protein CASSLALRGRAYVGELFF.

The rearrangement uses TRBV9 and TRBJ2-7; 8 nucleotides agree with TRBD2. Germline V gives CDR1 SGDLS, CDR2 YYNGEE. Trimming cost V 2 bases and J 3 bases; bases outside gene matches: 7. This CDR3 spans 15 amino acids. The CDR3 here is CASSVSGTSFYEQYF. The CDR3 bases are TGTGCCAGCAGCGTCTCCGGGACTAGTTTCTACGAGCAGTACTTC.

J is TRBJ2-3 and V is TRBV2, with 10 bases aligning to TRBD2. The junction had 17 bases not matched to a gene; V was cut back by 4 bases and J by 4 bases. This CDR3 spans 19 amino acids. CDR1 is SNHLY and CDR2 is FYNNEI in the germline V gene. The CDR3 nucleotides are TGTGCCAGCAGTGGGGCCGGGACTAGCGTCCACCCGAAGTCAGATACGCAGTATTTT. Amino acids: CASSGAGTSVHPKSDTQYF.

The chain has TRBV28 and TRBJ1-1; D is uncertain. This CDR3 contains 12 residues. CDR1 and CDR2 (germline): MDHEN, SYDVKM. V shed 4 bases and J shed 9 bases, with 12 bases lying between them. CDR3 sequence (DNA): TGTGCCAGCAGTTCGCCCGGGAGGCAAGCTTTCTTT. Protein product: CASSSPGRQAFF.

Here the CDR3 DNA reads TGTGCCAGCAGCGTTGGGACAGGGAACTATGGCTACACCTTC. This gives the protein CASSVGTGNYGYTF. The chain links TRBV28 to TRBJ1-2; 9 nucleotides agree with TRBD1. CDR1 is MDHEN, CDR2 SYDVKM, per germline. Losses at the gene ends were 6 bases for V and 2 bases for J; bases not matched to a gene: 4. This CDR3 has 14 residues.

This clone was seen only once. The chain couples TRBV2 to TRBJ1-5, with unresolved D. Germline V gene lookup returns CDR1 SNHLY and CDR2 FYNNEI. V lost 4 bases to trimming and J lost 5 bases, with 18 bases between them. CDR3 length: 16 residues. The CDR3 sequence is CASSGQQDAGYQPQHF. CDR3 in DNA: TGTGCCAGCAGTGGGCAGCAGGACGCAGGTTATCAGCCCCAGCATTTT.

The rearrangement uses TRBV5-1 and TRBJ2-3; 10 positions agree with TRBD2. J gave up 4 bases and V 3 bases, and 8 bases lay outside the gene matches. This CDR3 region has 16 residues. Germline CDR1 reads SGHRS; CDR2 reads YFSETQ. CDR3 sequence reads: CASSSLAGGVADTQYF. The CDR3 DNA reads TGCGCCAGCAGCTCCTTAGCGGGAGGAGTGGCAGATACGCAGTATTTT.

This clone was detected only once. The chain is built from TRBV10-3 and TRBJ2-3; 14 nucleotides align to TRBD2. CDR3 length: 16 amino acids. Trimming cost V 4 bases and J 5 bases; bases outside gene matches: 5. Looked up from germline, CDR1 is ENHRY and CDR2 is SYGVKD. CDR3 sequence (DNA): TGTGCCATCAGTGTGGGGACTAGCGGGAGTAGAGATACGCAGTATTTT. It encodes CAISVGTSGSRDTQYF.

J is TRBJ1-5 and V is TRBV5-1; D is unresolved. This CDR3 has 13 amino acids. Germline CDR1 SGHRS, CDR2 YFSETQ. Trimming removed 5 bases from V and 5 bases from J, with 11 bases in between. The CDR3 DNA reads as TGCGCCAGCAGAATCCGGGAGGATCAGCCCCAGCATTTT. The encoded protein is CASRIREDQPQHF.

The V call is TRBV20-1, the J call TRBJ1-1; no reliable D call. The CDR3 length is 11 residues. Trimming removed 0 bases from V and 8 bases from J, with 7 bases in between. The germline V gene encodes CDR1 DFQATT and CDR2 SNEGSKA (reference sequence). The CDR3 nucleotides are TGCAGTGCTAGAGATTCAGAGGAAGCTTTCTTT. It codes for CSARDSEEAFF.

This clone was observed a single time. The genes are TRBV5-1 and TRBJ1-2, with D perhaps TRBD1 (5 bases). This CDR3 spans 16 amino acids. Per the germline V gene, CDR1 is SGHRS and CDR2 is YFSETQ. The germline V and J ends were trimmed by 5 bases and 4 bases, with 21 bases remaining between them. CDR3 region: CASSWLRGAGAYGYTF. The CDR3 DNA reads TGCGCCAGCAGTTGGTTGAGGGGCGCCGGGGCCTATGGCTACACCTTC.

The chain couples TRBV6-1 to TRBJ2-2, with 7 bases aligning to TRBD1. J lost 7 bases, V lost 6 bases, and 5 bases had no gene match. Germline V gives CDR1 MNHNS, CDR2 SASEGT. This CDR3 contains 13 residues. Here the CDR3 DNA reads TGTGCCAGCAGGGGACAGAGCGGCGGGGAGCTGTTTTTT. Its protein product is CASRGQSGGELFF.

The chain joins TRBV7-9 to TRBJ1-1; D is ambiguous. The CDR3 is made up of 11 amino acids. Germline CDR1 and CDR2: SEHNR and FQNEAQ (reference sequence). V gave up 0 bases and J gave up 10 bases, with 6 bases separating them. The CDR3 nucleotides read TGTGCCAGCAGCTTAGCCGGTGGAGCTTTCTTT. It encodes CASSLAGGAFF.

V gene TRBV7-3 combines with J gene TRBJ2-7; D is perhaps TRBD2 (5 bases). This CDR3 contains 13 residues. V shed 8 bases and J shed 0 bases, with 11 bases lying between them. Germline loops: CDR1 SGHTA, CDR2 FQGTGA. DNA of the CDR3: TGTGCCAGCGGCCCGGGGAGCTCCTACGAGCAGTACTTC. It codes for CASGPGSSYEQYF. The full variable domain, completed using reference TRBV7-3 and TRBJ2-7, is GAGVSQTPSNKVTEKGKYVELRCDPISGHTALYWYRQSLGQGPEFLIYFQGTGAADDSGLPNDRFFAVRPEGSVSTLKIQRTERGDSAVYLCASGPGSSYEQYFGPGTRLTVT.

The DNA of the CDR3 is TGTGCCAGCAGCCCAAGGACTACGAGCTCCTACAATGAGCAGTTCTTC. Protein: CASSPRTTSSYNEQFF. The chain links TRBV9 to TRBJ2-1; D perhaps matches TRBD2 (6 bases). Germline V CDR1 and CDR2: SGDLS, YYNGEE. The CDR3 is made up of 16 amino acids. V was trimmed by 4 bases and J by 0 bases, leaving 14 bases between them.

The rearrangement joins TRBV11-2 to TRBJ2-3; D possibly uses TRBD1 or TRBD2 (5 bases each). CDR3 size: 14 residues. V dropped 2 bases and J dropped 14 bases, with 20 bases sitting between them. Germline CDR1 SGHAT, CDR2 FQNNGV. The CDR3 sequence: CASSLSRGGGFRYF. CDR3 DNA: TGTGCCAGCAGCTTATCAAGGGGTGGGGGATTTCGGTATTTT.